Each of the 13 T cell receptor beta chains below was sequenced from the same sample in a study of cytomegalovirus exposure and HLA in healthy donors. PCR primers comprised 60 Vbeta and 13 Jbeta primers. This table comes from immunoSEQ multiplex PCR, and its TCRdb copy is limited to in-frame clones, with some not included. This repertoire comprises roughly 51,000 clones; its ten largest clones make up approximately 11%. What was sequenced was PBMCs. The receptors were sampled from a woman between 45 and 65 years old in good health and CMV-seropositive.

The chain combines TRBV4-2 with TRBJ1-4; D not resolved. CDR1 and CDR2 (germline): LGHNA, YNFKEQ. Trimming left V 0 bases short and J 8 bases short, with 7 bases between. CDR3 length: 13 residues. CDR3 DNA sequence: TGTGCCAGCAGCCAAGAAATTTCGGAAAAACTGTTTTTT. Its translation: CASSQEISEKLFF.

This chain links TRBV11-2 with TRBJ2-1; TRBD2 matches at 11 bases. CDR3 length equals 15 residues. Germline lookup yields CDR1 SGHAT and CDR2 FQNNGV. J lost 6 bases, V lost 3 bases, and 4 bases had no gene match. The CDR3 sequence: CASSFRTSGSNEQFF. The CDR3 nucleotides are TGTGCCAGCAGCTTTAGAACTAGCGGGAGCAATGAGCAGTTCTTC.

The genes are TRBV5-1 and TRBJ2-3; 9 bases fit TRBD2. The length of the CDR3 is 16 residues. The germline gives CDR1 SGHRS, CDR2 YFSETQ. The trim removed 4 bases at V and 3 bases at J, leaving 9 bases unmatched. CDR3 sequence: CASSLTAGGPTDTQYF. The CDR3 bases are TGCGCCAGCAGCCTTACAGCGGGAGGCCCTACAGATACGCAGTATTTT.

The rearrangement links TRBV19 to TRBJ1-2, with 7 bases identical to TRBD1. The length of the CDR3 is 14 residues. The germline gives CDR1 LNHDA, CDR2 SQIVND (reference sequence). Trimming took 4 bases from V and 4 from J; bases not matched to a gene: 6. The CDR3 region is CASSKYRTGYGYTF. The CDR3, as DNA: TGTGCCAGTAGTAAATACCGGACAGGCTATGGCTACACCTTC. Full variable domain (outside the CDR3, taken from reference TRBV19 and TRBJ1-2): DGGITQSPKYLFRKEGQNVTLSCEQNLNHDAMYWYRQDPGQGLRLIYYSQIVNDFQKGDIAEGYSVSREKKESFPLTVTSAQKNPTAFYLCASSKYRTGYGYTFGSGTRLTVV.

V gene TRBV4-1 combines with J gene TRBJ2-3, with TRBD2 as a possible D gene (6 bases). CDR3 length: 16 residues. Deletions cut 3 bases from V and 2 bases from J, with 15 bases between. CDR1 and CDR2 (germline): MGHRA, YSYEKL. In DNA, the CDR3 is TGCGCCAGCAGCCAGGCAACTAGCCGGAACACAGATACGCAGTATTTT. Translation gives CASSQATSRNTDTQYF.

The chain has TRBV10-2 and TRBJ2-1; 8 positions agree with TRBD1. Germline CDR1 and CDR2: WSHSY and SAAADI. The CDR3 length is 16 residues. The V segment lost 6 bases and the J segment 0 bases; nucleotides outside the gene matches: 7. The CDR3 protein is CASSGNTGGSYNEQFF. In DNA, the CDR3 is TGCGCCAGCAGCGGTAATACAGGGGGCTCCTACAATGAGCAGTTCTTC.

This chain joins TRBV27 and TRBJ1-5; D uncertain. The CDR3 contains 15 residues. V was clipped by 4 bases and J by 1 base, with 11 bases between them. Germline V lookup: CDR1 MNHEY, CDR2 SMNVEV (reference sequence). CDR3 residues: CASSSLRESNQPQHF. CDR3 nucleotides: TGTGCCAGCAGTTCATTAAGGGAGAGCAATCAGCCCCAGCATTTT.

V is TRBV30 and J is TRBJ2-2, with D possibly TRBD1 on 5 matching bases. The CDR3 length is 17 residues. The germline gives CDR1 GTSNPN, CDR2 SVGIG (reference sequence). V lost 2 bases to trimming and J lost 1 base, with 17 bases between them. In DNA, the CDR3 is TGTGCCTGGAGTCAAGTACGTCTGGGGCTGAACACCGGGGAGCTGTTTTTT. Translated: CAWSQVRLGLNTGELFF.

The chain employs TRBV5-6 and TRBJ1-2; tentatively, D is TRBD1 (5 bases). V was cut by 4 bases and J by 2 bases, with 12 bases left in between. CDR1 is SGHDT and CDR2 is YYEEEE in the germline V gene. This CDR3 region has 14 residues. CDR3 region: CASSRVGQNYGYTF. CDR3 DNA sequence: TGTGCCAGCAGCCGGGTGGGGCAGAACTATGGCTACACCTTC.

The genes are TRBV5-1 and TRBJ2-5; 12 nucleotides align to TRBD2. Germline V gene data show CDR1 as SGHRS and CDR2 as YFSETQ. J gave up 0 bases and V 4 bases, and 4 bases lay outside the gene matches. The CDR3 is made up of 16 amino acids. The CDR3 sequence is CASSPGLAGYQETQYF. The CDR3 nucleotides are TGCGCCAGCAGCCCCGGACTAGCGGGGTACCAAGAGACCCAGTACTTC. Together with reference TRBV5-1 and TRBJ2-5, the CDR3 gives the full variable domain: KAGVTQTPRYLIKTRGQQVTLSCSPISGHRSVSWYQQTPGQGLQFLFEYFSETQRNKGNFPGRFSGRQFSNSRSEMNVSTLELGDSALYLCASSPGLAGYQETQYFGPGTRLLVL.

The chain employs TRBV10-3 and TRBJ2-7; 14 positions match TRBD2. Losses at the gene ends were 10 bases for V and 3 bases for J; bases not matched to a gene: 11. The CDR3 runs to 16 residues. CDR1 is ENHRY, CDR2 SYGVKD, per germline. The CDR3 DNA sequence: TGTGCCACAGCCGGGACTAGCGGGAGAGTCAGCTACGAGCAGTACTTC. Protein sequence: CATAGTSGRVSYEQYF.

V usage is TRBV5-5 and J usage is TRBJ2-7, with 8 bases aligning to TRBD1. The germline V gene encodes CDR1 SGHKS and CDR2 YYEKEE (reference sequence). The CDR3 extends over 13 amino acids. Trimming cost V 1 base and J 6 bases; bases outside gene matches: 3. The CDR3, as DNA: TGTGCCAGCAGCTTGAACAGGGGGTCCGAGCAGTACTTC. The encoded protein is CASSLNRGSEQYF.

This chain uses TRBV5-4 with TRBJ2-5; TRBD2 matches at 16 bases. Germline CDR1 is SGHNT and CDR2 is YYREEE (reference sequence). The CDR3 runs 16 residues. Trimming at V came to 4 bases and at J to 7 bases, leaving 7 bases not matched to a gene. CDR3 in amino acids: CASSPGLAGGLGTQYF. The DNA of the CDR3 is TGTGCCAGCAGCCCGGGACTAGCGGGGGGGCTTGGGACCCAGTACTTC.